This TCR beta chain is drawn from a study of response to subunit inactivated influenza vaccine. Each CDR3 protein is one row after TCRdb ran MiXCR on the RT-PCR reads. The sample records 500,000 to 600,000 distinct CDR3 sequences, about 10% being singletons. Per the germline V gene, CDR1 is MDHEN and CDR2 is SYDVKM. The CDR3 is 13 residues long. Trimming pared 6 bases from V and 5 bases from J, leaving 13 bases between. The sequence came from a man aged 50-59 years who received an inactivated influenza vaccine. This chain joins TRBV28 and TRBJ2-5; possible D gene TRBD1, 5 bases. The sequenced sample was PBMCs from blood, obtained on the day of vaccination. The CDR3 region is CASRRTMFETQYF. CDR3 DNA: TGTGCCAGCAGGCGGACAATGTTTGAGACCCAGTACTTC.